What follows describes a single T cell receptor (beta chain). CDR1 MNHEY and CDR2 SVGEGT come from the germline V gene. V was cut by 9 bases and J by 2 bases, with 18 bases left in between. This CDR3 region has 15 residues. CD25-based Treg depletion was applied to purified naive CD4+ T cells. TCRdb processed the 5' RACE reads anew with MiXCR; each CDR3 protein has one entry. The sample holds about 34,000 distinct CDR3 sequences; roughly 25% are singletons and the top ten take around 4%. This sequence was found in a female donor with breast cancer. Sequencing input: naive CD4+ T cells sorted from a lymph node. Subset specified: naive CD4+ T cells, CD4+CD45RA+CD25-. The chain uses TRBV6-2 or TRBV6-3 and TRBJ2-3; unclear D gene. CDR3 region: CASILGRTFTDTQYF. CDR3 nucleotide sequence: TGTGCCAGTATTCTAGGACGGACCTTCACAGATACGCAGTATTTT.